The T cell receptor beta chain described here comes from a study of blood T cells in healthy people across ages. V gave up 5 bases and J gave up 2 bases, with 10 bases separating them. Germline lookup yields CDR1 SGHTA and CDR2 FQGNSA. The CDR3 contains 14 residues. This clonotype came up a few times. A much bigger clone sits one base away, suggesting this may be a read error. This likely comes from a read error, as the CDR3 has no conserved phenylalanine or tryptophan at its end. A sample-barcoded 5' primer and a J-beta primer mix were used in a second PCR of roughly 7 to 12 cycles. MiXCR was run by TCRdb on the 5' RACE reads, yielding one entry per CDR3 protein. The sample consists of just under 900,000 distinct CDR3 sequences, 25% to 30% of them appearing once.

The sample was blood. The rearrangement links TRBV7-2 to TRBJ1-5; the D gene is possibly TRBD1 (5 bases). This clonotype was obtained from a woman of 80 years or more in good health. CDR3 coding DNA: TGTGCCAGCAGCCGAGACAGTGGCAATCAGCCCCAGCATGTT. Translation gives CASSRDSGNQPQHV.